The 26 T cell receptor beta chains below come from one sample, sequenced in a study of blood T cell repertoires in COVID-19. Clones were read by immunoSEQ multiplex PCR, and TCRdb kept only the in-frame ones, dropping some. The sample lists 250,000 or so clones, 75% to 90% occurring once. The sequenced sample was peripheral blood. The receptors come from a woman aged 40 to 55 who had recovered from COVID-19.

The V call is TRBV24-1, the J call TRBJ2-7; tentative D call: TRBD1 (5 bases). The germline gives CDR1 KGHDR, CDR2 SFDVKD. This CDR3 has 14 amino acids. Trimming removed 2 bases at V and 6 bases at J, with 13 bases between. The CDR3 DNA reads as TGTGCCACCAGTGATTCTCAGGGCACAGGCGAGCAGTACTTC. The encoded protein is CATSDSQGTGEQYF.

J is TRBJ2-7 and V is TRBV27, with D tentatively TRBD2 (7 bases). Germline V gene lookup returns CDR1 MNHEY and CDR2 SMNVEV (reference sequence). CDR3 length: 13 amino acids. Trimming left V 4 bases short and J 6 bases short, with 13 bases between. The CDR3 DNA follows: TGTGCCAGCAGTTCCTGGGGGGGGCGCGAGCAGTACTTC. It is translated as CASSSWGGREQYF.

J is TRBJ1-5 and V is TRBV5-1; TRBD1 is a possible D gene (5 bases). Germline loops: CDR1 SGHRS, CDR2 YFSETQ. V was clipped by 0 bases and J by 2 bases, with 9 bases between them. The CDR3 spans 15 residues. The chain's CDR3 is CASSLEGSGNQPQHF. CDR3 nucleotides: TGCGCCAGCAGCTTGGAGGGGTCGGGCAATCAGCCCCAGCATTTT. The variable domain in full, completed from reference TRBV5-1 and TRBJ1-5, reads KAGVTQTPRYLIKTRGQQVTLSCSPISGHRSVSWYQQTPGQGLQFLFEYFSETQRNKGNFPGRFSGRQFSNSRSEMNVSTLELGDSALYLCASSLEGSGNQPQHFGDGTRLSIL.

The gene calls are TRBV19 and TRBJ2-7, with TRBD2 matching over 9 bases. Unmatched junction bases numbered 6, after V lost 6 bases and J lost 0 bases. Germline V CDR1 and CDR2: LNHDA, SQIVND (reference sequence). The CDR3 is 15 amino acids. Written as DNA, the CDR3 is TGTGCCAGTAGCCCCTTAGCGGGGGCCTCCTACGAGCAGTACTTC. This codes for CASSPLAGASYEQYF.

The sample holds a few counts of this clone. CDR3 nucleotides: TGTGCCAGCAGCTTAGGGGCAGGGGGAGGCTACGAGCAGTACTTC. As protein: CASSLGAGGGYEQYF. The chain is built from TRBV7-2 and TRBJ2-7; TRBD1 might be the D (7 bases). Germline V gene sequence: CDR1 SGHTA, CDR2 FQGNSA. V lost 1 base and J lost 3, with 13 bases in between. The CDR3 extends over 15 amino acids.

Comment on this clone: It is likely a read error, because the conserved phenylalanine at the end of the CDR3 is missing. The DNA is left out, because the CDR3 cannot be placed on it with certainty; the CDR3 is given as TCRdb lists it. The chain uses TRBV12-5 and TRBJ2-7; TRBD2, the table's D call, was not compared with the DNA. The CDR3 adds up to 11 amino acids, both ends counted. In germline, CDR1 is LGHNT, CDR2 FRNRAP. The CDR3 here is CASGLTQAGGL.

V and J are TRBV23-1 and TRBJ2-7; TRBD2 aligns across 10 bases. TRBV23-1 is annotated as an ORF whose role is uncertain. The CDR3 contains 17 residues. The ends lost 4 bases at V and 0 bases at J; junction bases unmatched: 9. Here the CDR3 reads CASSRPRTSGDSYEQYF. The CDR3 DNA is TGCGCCAGCAGTCGGCCCCGGACTAGCGGCGACTCCTACGAGCAGTACTTC.

The chain couples TRBV7-8 to TRBJ1-1, with unresolved D. This CDR3 spans 15 amino acids. Trimming left V 4 bases short and J 3 bases short, with 15 bases between. The germline CDR1 and CDR2 sequences are SGHVS and FQNEAQ. Here the CDR3 reads CASSSARPGYTEAFF. CDR3 DNA sequence: TGTGCCAGCAGCTCGGCCCGGCCGGGATACACTGAAGCTTTCTTT. The variable domain in full, completed from reference TRBV7-8 and TRBJ1-1, reads GAGVSQSPRYKVAKRGQDVALRCDPISGHVSLFWYQQALGQGPEFLTYFQNEAQLDKSGLPSDRFFAERPEGSVSTLKIQRTQQEDSAVYLCASSSARPGYTEAFFGQGTRLTVV.

The V call is TRBV7-9, the J call TRBJ2-4, with TRBD2 matching 7 bases. From germline, CDR1 is SEHNR and CDR2 FQNEAQ (reference sequence). The trim removed 5 bases at V and 8 bases at J, leaving 9 bases unmatched. CDR3 length: 14 amino acids. CDR3 bases: TGTGCCAGCAGCACCGGGGAGGGAGGGGACATTCAGTACTTC. Its translation: CASSTGEGGDIQYF.

The rearrangement links TRBV7-2 to TRBJ1-4, with D perhaps matching TRBD1 (5 bases). Germline lookup yields CDR1 SGHTA and CDR2 FQGNSA. V was pared by 5 bases and J by 8 bases, with 18 bases between. The CDR3 is 15 amino acids. The CDR3 nucleotides are TGTGCCAGCAGCCTTGTGTCTGGGGGGAGAGAAAAACTGTTTTTT. Protein sequence: CASSLVSGGREKLFF.

The CDR3 DNA follows: TGTGCCAGTAGTATAGTGGGACTAGCGGGCACAGATACGCAGTATTTT. This encodes CASSIVGLAGTDTQYF. This chain uses TRBV19 with TRBJ2-3, with 11 bases identical to TRBD2. Trimming cost V 1 base and J 1 base; bases outside gene matches: 1. This CDR3 comprises 16 residues. Germline CDR1 reads LNHDA; CDR2 reads SQIVND (reference sequence).

The chain is built from TRBV19 and TRBJ2-7; 9 nucleotides line up with TRBD2. With V trimmed by 6 bases and J by 3 bases, 9 bases remained unmatched. CDR3 length: 15 amino acids. CDR1 is LNHDA, CDR2 SQIVND, per germline (reference sequence). The CDR3 sequence: CASRPRAGGLYEQYF. The CDR3 DNA follows: TGTGCCAGTAGACCTAGGGCGGGAGGGCTCTACGAGCAGTACTTC.

This clone occurred a few times. V is TRBV3-1 (or the pseudogene TRBV3-2) and J is TRBJ2-1; D might be TRBD2 (5 bases). CDR1 and CDR2 (germline): LGHDT, YNNKEL (reference sequence). The CDR3 runs 14 residues. V gave up 6 bases and J gave up 9 bases, with 18 bases separating them. CDR3 nucleotides: TGTGCCAGCAGAGAGGCGGGCCTACTGTCTGAGCAGTTCTTC. This translates into CASREAGLLSEQFF.

The CDR3 nucleotides read TGTGCCAGCAGCCCCCGGACTAGCGGGAGGGCCTACGAGCAGTACTTC. This codes for CASSPRTSGRAYEQYF. The gene calls are TRBV9 and TRBJ2-7; TRBD2 matches 15 bases. The CDR3 has 16 residues. The germline V gene has CDR1 SGDLS and CDR2 YYNGEE. Losses at the gene ends were 4 bases for V and 2 bases for J; bases not matched to a gene: 4.

The V and J genes are TRBV11-2 and TRBJ1-1; D ambiguous. Germline-derived CDR1 and CDR2 are SGHAT and FQNNGV. Trimming left V 5 bases short and J 0 bases short, with 16 bases between. The length of the CDR3 is 16 residues. The CDR3 DNA is TGTGCCAGCAGCCCCACTTCCCTCGGTTTGAACACTGAAGCTTTCTTT. Its protein product is CASSPTSLGLNTEAFF.

The chain links TRBV6-6 to TRBJ2-1; 11 positions match TRBD2. The V gene's germline CDR1 is MNHNY and CDR2 SVGAGI (reference sequence). J gave up 4 bases and V 10 bases, and 3 bases lay outside the gene matches. The CDR3 spans 13 residues. The CDR3 protein is CATLAGGYNEQFF. Written as DNA, the CDR3 is TGTGCCACCCTAGCGGGAGGATACAATGAGCAGTTCTTC.

This rearrangement joins TRBV4-2 to TRBJ1-2; no definite D call. The CDR3 spans 16 residues. CDR1 and CDR2 from the germline V gene are LGHNA and YNFKEQ. V gave up 4 bases and J gave up 3 bases, with 18 bases separating them. CDR3 residues: CASSPPPPDEDYGYTF. The CDR3 DNA reads as TGTGCCAGCAGCCCTCCGCCACCCGATGAGGACTATGGCTACACCTTC.

CDR3 sequence (DNA): TGTGCCAGTAGTACCGACGGGAATGGTGGAACCGGGGAGCTGTTTTTT. Amino acids: CASSTDGNGGTGELFF. V gene TRBV19 combines with J gene TRBJ2-2; D possibly corresponds to TRBD2 (5 bases). The CDR3 totals 16 residues. Germline CDR1 reads LNHDA; CDR2 reads SQIVND (reference sequence). The germline V and J ends were trimmed by 4 bases and 5 bases, with 17 bases remaining between them.

The chain couples TRBV3-1 (or the pseudogene TRBV3-2) to TRBJ2-6; 8 bases line up with TRBD1. The CDR3 totals 18 residues. V gave up 1 base and J gave up 0 bases; unmatched junction bases: 5. Germline V lookup: CDR1 LGHDT, CDR2 YNNKEL (reference sequence). CDR3 DNA sequence: TGTGCCAGCAGCCAAGGGACAGGGCTTCTCTCTGGGGCCAACGTCCTGACTTTC. Its protein is CASSQGTGLLSGANVLTF.

This chain uses TRBV3-1 (or the pseudogene TRBV3-2) with TRBJ2-1, with D possibly being TRBD2 (6 bases). CDR3 size: 15 residues. From germline, CDR1 is LGHDT and CDR2 YNNKEL (reference sequence). V lost 0 bases to trimming and J lost 7 bases, with 13 bases between them. CDR3 nucleotides: TGTGCCAGCAGCCAAGAGGGGGGACGGGGGAATGAGCAGTTCTTC. It is translated as CASSQEGGRGNEQFF.

V usage is TRBV4-1 and J usage is TRBJ2-1, with D possibly matching TRBD1 (6 bases). Germline V CDR1 and CDR2: MGHRA, YSYEKL. This CDR3 region has 13 residues. V lost 3 bases and J lost 7, with 10 bases in between. The CDR3 loop is CASSHDTGNEQFF. The CDR3 nucleotides are TGCGCCAGCAGCCATGATACAGGGAATGAGCAGTTCTTC.

The chain is built from TRBV7-6 and TRBJ2-1; D call uncertain. The CDR3 covers 13 residues. From germline, CDR1 is SGHVS and CDR2 FNYEAQ. V was pared by 3 bases and J by 4 bases, with 7 bases between. CDR3 in amino acids: CASSLAVYNEQFF. In DNA, the CDR3 is TGTGCCAGCAGCTTGGCAGTTTACAATGAGCAGTTCTTC. The entire variable domain, with the rest obtained from reference TRBV7-6 and TRBJ2-1, is as follows: GAGVSQSPRYKVTKRGQDVALRCDPISGHVSLYWYRQALGQGPEFLTYFNYEAQQDKSGLPNDRFSAERPEGSISTLTIQRTEQRDSAMYRCASSLAVYNEQFFGPGTRLTVL.

The J gene is TRBJ2-1, the V gene TRBV5-1; 10 bases are shared with TRBD1. This CDR3 has 15 amino acids. Germline V gene sequence: CDR1 SGHRS, CDR2 YFSETQ. Germline trimming cut 5 bases from V and 5 bases from J; bases unmatched to any gene: 7. The CDR3 DNA is TGCGCCAGCAGAGAGGGGACAGGGGTGAACAATGAGCAGTTCTTC. Its translation: CASREGTGVNNEQFF. The whole variable domain, remainder taken from reference TRBV5-1 and TRBJ2-1, is KAGVTQTPRYLIKTRGQQVTLSCSPISGHRSVSWYQQTPGQGLQFLFEYFSETQRNKGNFPGRFSGRQFSNSRSEMNVSTLELGDSALYLCASREGTGVNNEQFFGPGTRLTVL.

The V gene is TRBV11-3, the J gene TRBJ2-7; 11 bases align to TRBD1. The germline V gene encodes CDR1 SGHNT and CDR2 YENEEA. Unmatched junction bases numbered 13, after V lost 5 bases and J lost 7 bases. There are 16 residues in the CDR3. The CDR3: CASSRRSGQGAEEQYF. The CDR3 coding sequence is TGTGCCAGCAGCCGCAGATCAGGACAGGGGGCGGAGGAGCAGTACTTC.

This clone was counted once. The V and J genes are TRBV6-1 and TRBJ1-4; D is ambiguous. Trimming left V 1 base short and J 7 bases short, with 10 bases between. This CDR3 spans 14 amino acids. Germline V lookup: CDR1 MNHNS, CDR2 SASEGT. The CDR3 region has the DNA TGTGCCAGCAGTGAAGGCGGGATAGTTGAAAAACTGTTTTTT. It encodes CASSEGGIVEKLFF.

The chain couples TRBV7-2 to TRBJ2-3, with 8 positions matching TRBD1. Germline CDR1 is SGHTA and CDR2 is FQGNSA. The CDR3 covers 15 residues. The trim removed 2 bases at V and 5 bases at J, leaving 6 bases unmatched. CDR3 DNA sequence: TGTGCCAGCAGCTTACACAGGGGGATGCAAGATACGCAGTATTTT. Residues: CASSLHRGMQDTQYF.